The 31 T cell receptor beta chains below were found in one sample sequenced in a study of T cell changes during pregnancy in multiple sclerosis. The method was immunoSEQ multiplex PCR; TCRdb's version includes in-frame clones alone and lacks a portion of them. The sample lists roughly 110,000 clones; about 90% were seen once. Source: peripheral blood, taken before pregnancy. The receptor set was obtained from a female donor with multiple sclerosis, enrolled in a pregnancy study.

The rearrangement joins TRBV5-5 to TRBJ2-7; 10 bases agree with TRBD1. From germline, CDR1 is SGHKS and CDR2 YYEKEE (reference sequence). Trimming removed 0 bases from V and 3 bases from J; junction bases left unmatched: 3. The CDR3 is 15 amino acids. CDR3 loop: CASSLVGTGVYEQYF. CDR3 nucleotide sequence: TGTGCCAGCAGCTTGGTGGGGACAGGGGTCTACGAGCAGTACTTC. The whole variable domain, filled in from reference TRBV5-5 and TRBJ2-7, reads DAGVTQSPTHLIKTRGQQVTLRCSPISGHKSVSWYQQVLGQGPQFIFQYYEKEERGRGNFPDRFSARQFPNYSSELNVNALLLGDSALYLCASSLVGTGVYEQYFGPGTRLTVT.

This CDR3 is CASSSPPGRVGYTF. The CDR3 nucleotides are TGTGCCAGCAGTTCTCCCCCAGGGAGGGTTGGCTACACCTTC. This chain uses TRBV7-2 with TRBJ1-2, with D possibly being TRBD1 (5 bases). V shed 6 bases and J shed 7 bases, with 18 bases lying between them. Germline values: CDR1 SGHTA, CDR2 FQGNSA. The CDR3 runs to 14 residues.

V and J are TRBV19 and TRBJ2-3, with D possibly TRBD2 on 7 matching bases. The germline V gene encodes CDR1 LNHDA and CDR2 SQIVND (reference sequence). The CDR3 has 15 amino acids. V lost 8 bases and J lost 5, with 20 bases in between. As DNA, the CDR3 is TGTGCCAGTCACTCCACCCCGGGGGGCCGAGATACGCAGTATTTT. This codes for CASHSTPGGRDTQYF.

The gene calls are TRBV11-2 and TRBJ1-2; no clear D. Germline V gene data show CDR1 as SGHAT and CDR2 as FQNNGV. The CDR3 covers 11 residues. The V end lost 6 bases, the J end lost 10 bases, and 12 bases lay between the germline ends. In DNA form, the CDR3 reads TGTGCCAGCAGTCAAGACAAGATCTACACCTTC. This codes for CASSQDKIYTF.

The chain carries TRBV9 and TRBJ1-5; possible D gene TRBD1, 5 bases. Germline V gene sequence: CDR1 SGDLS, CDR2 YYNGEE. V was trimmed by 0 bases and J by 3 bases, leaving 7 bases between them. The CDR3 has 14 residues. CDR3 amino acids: CASSVGQFNQPQHF. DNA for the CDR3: TGTGCCAGCAGCGTAGGACAGTTCAATCAGCCCCAGCATTTT.

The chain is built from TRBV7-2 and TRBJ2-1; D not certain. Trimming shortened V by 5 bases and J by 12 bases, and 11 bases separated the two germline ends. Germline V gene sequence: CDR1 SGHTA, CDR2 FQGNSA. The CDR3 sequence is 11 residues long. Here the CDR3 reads CASSPQRRQFF. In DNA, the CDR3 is TGTGCCAGCAGCCCCCAGAGGAGGCAGTTCTTC. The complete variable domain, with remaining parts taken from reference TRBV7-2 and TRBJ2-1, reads GAGVSQSPSNKVTEKGKDVELRCDPISGHTALYWYRQSLGQGLEFLIYFQGNSAPDKSGLPSDRFSAERTGGSVSTLTIQRTQQEDSAVYLCASSPQRRQFFGPGTRLTVL.

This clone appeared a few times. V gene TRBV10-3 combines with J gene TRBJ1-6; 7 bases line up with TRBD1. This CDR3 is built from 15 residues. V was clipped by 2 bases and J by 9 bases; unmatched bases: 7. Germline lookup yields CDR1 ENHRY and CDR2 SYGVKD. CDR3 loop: CAISEVDRASSPLHF. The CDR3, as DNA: TGTGCCATCAGTGAGGTCGACAGGGCGAGTTCACCCCTCCACTTT.

The CDR3 DNA follows: TGTGCCAGCAGCCCCGTCCGCAGGGGACGCCACAATGAGCAGTTCTTC. Residues: CASSPVRRGRHNEQFF. The chain combines TRBV16 with TRBJ2-1, with D possibly matching TRBD1 (6 bases). Germline loops: CDR1 KGHSY, CDR2 FQNENV. V shed 4 bases and J shed 5 bases, with 18 bases lying between them. The CDR3 extends over 16 amino acids.

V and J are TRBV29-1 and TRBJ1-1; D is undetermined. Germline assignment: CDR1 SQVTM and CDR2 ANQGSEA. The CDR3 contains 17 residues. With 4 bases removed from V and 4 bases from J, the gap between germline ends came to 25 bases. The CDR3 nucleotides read TGCAGCGTTGCCCCTTGGGGAGGAGGTTTAGTGGGCACTGAAGCTTTCTTT. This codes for CSVAPWGGGLVGTEAFF. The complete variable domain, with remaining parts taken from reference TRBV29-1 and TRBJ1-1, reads SAVISQKPSRDICQRGTSLTIQCQVDSQVTMMFWYRQQPGQSLTLIATANQGSEATYESGFVIDKFPISRPNLTFSTLTVSNMSPEDSSIYLCSVAPWGGGLVGTEAFFGQGTRLTVV.

CDR3: CASSLTQGNSPLHF. The DNA of the CDR3 is TGTGCCAGCAGCCTAACTCAGGGGAATTCACCCCTCCACTTT. The chain uses TRBV11-3 and TRBJ1-6; the D gene is possibly TRBD1 (6 bases). CDR1 SGHNT and CDR2 YENEEA come from the germline V gene. The V end was cut by 5 bases, the J end by 7 bases, with 12 bases between. The CDR3 consists of 14 residues.

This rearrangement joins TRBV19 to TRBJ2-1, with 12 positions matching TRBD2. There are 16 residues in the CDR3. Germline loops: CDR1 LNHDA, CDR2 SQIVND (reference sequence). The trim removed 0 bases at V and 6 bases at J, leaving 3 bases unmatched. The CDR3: CASSIDRTSGINEQFF. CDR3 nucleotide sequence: TGTGCCAGTAGTATAGATCGGACTAGCGGGATCAATGAGCAGTTCTTC.

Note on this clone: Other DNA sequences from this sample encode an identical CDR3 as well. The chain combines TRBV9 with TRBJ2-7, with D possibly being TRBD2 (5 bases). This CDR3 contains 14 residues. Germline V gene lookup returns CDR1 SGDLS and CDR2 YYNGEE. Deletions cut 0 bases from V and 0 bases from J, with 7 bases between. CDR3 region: CASSVGGSSYEQYF. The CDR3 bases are TGTGCCAGCAGCGTAGGAGGGAGCTCCTACGAGCAGTACTTC.

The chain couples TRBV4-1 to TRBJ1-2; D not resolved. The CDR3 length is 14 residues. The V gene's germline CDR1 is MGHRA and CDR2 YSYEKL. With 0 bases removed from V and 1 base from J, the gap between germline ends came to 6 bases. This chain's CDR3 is CASSQDRSNYGYTF. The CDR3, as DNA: TGCGCCAGCAGCCAAGATCGGAGTAACTATGGCTACACCTTC.

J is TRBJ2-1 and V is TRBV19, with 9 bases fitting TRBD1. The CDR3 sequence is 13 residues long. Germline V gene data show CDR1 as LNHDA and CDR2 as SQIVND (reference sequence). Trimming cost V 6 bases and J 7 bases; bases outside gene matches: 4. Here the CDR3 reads CASSPDRGNEQFF. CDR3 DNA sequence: TGTGCCAGTAGCCCGGACAGGGGAAATGAGCAGTTCTTC.

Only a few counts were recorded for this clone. CDR3 protein: CASSLLSGGVVNSPLHF. The CDR3 region has the DNA TGTGCCAGCAGTTTATTATCGGGAGGGGTGGTCAATTCACCCCTCCACTTT. V and J are TRBV28 and TRBJ1-6, with D possibly being TRBD1 (5 bases). Germline CDR1 MDHEN, CDR2 SYDVKM. The CDR3 extends over 17 amino acids. Deletions cut 1 base from V and 7 bases from J, with 17 bases between.

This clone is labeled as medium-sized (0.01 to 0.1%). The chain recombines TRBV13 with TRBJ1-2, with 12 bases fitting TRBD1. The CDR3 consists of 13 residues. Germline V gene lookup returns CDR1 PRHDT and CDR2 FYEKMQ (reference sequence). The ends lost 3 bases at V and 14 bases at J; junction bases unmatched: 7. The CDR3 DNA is TGTGCCAGCAGCTTGGGACAGGGGGCTTTTGATACCTTC. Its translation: CASSLGQGAFDTF.

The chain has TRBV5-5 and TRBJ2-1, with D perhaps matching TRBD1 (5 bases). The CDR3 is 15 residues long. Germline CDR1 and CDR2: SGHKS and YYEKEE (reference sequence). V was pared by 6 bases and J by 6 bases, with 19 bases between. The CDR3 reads CASTLGSRVFNEQFF. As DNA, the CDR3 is TGTGCCAGCACCCTCGGTAGCAGGGTTTTCAATGAGCAGTTCTTC.

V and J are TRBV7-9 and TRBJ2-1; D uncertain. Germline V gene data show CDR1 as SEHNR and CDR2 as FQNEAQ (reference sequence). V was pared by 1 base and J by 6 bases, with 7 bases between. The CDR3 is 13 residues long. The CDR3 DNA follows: TGTGCCAGCAGCTTAGAGAGGTTCAATGAGCAGTTCTTC. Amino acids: CASSLERFNEQFF.

Written as DNA, the CDR3 is TGTGCCAGCAGTGTACAACGGGACTCGCACGAGCAGTACTTC. Its translation is CASSVQRDSHEQYF. This chain uses TRBV6-4 with TRBJ2-7; D possibly corresponds to TRBD2 (6 bases). Between the trimmed V and J ends, which lost 4 bases and 5 bases, there was a span of 15 bases. This CDR3 has 14 residues. Germline CDR1 and CDR2: MRHNA and SNTAGT.

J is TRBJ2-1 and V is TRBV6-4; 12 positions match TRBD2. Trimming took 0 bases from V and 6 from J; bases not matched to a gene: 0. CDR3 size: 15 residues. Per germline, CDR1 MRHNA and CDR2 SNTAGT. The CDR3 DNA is TGTGCCAGCAGTGACTCGACTAGCGGGAGCAATGAGCAGTTCTTC. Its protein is CASSDSTSGSNEQFF.

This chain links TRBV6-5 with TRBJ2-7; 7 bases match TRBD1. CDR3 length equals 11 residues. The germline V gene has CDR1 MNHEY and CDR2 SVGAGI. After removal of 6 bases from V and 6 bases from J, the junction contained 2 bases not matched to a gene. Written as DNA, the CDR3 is TGTGCCAGCAGCACAGGGGCCGAGCAGTACTTC. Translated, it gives CASSTGAEQYF.

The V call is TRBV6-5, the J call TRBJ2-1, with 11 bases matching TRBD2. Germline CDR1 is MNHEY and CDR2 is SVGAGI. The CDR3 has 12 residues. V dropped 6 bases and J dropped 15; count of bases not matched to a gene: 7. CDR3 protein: CASSLTSGDWFF. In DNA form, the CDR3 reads TGTGCCAGCAGCCTGACTAGCGGGGATTGGTTCTTC.

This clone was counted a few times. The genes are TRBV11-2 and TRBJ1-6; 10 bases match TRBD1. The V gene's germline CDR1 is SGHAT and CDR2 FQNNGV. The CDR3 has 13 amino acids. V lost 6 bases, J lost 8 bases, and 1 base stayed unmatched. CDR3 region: CASRDRGDSPLHF. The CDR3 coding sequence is TGTGCCAGCAGGGACAGGGGGGATTCACCCCTCCACTTT.

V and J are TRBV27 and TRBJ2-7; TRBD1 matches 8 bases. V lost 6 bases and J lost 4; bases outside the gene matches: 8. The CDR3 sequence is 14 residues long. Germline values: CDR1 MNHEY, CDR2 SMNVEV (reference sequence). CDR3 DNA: TGTGCCAGCAGAGCCTCGGACAGGGAGTACGAGCAGTACTTC. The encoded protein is CASRASDREYEQYF.

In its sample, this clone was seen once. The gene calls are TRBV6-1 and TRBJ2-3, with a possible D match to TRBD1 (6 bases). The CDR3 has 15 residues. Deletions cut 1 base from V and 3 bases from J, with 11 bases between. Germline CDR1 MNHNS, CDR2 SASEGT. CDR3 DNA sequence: TGTGCCAGCAGTGAAGGGTGGGGGCCGACAGATACGCAGTATTTT. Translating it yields CASSEGWGPTDTQYF.

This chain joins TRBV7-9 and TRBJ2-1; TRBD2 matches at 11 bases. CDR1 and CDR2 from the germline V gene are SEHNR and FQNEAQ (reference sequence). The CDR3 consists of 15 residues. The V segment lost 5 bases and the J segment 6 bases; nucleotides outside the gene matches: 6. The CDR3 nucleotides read TGTGCCAGCAGCCCAATAGCGGGAGGGTTCAATGAGCAGTTCTTC. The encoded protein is CASSPIAGGFNEQFF.

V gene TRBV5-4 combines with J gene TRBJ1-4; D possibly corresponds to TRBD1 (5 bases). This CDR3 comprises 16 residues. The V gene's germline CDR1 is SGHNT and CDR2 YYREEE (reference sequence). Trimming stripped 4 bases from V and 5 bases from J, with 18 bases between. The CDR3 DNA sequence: TGTGCCAGCAGCCGTATCGACAGCCCCGAAAATGAAAAACTGTTTTTT. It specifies CASSRIDSPENEKLFF.

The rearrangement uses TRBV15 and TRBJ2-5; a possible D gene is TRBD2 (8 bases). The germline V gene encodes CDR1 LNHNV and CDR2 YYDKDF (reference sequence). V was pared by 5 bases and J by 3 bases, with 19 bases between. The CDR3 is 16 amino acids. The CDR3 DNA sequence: TGTGCCACCAGCGGGGGAGTAGCGGGGACAGAAGAGACCCAGTACTTC. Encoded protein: CATSGGVAGTEETQYF.

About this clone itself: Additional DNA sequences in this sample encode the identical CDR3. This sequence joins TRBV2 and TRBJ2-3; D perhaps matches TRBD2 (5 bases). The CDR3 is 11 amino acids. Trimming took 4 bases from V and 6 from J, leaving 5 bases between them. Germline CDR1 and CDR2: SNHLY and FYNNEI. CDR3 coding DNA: TGTGCCAGCAGTGGAGGGGATACGCAGTATTTT. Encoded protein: CASSGGDTQYF. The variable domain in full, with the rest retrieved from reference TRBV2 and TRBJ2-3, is EPEVTQTPSHQVTQMGQEVILRCVPISNHLYFYWYRQILGQKVEFLVSFYNNEISEKSEIFDDQFSVERPDGSNFTLKIRSTKLEDSAMYFCASSGGDTQYFGPGTRLTVL.

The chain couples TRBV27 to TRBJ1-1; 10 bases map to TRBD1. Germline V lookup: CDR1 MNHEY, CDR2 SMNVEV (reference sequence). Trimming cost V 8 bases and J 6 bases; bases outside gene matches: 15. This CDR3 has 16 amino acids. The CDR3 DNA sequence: TGTGCCAGCGGCGGGACAGGGGCGAGCCCGAAAGCTGAAGCTTTCTTT. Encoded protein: CASGGTGASPKAEAFF.

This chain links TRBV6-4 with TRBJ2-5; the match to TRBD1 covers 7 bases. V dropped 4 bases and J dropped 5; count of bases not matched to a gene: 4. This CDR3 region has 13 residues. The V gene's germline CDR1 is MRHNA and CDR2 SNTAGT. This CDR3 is CASSVDRAETQYF. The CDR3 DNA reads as TGTGCCAGCAGTGTCGACAGGGCGGAGACCCAGTACTTC.